The rows below give T cell receptor beta chains drawn from one sample of a study of T cells in localized non-small cell lung cancer. Assay: immunoSEQ multiplex PCR; the TCRdb copy retains only in-frame clones and omits some. This sample yields roughly 25,000 clones, of which 70% to 90% are seen a single time; about 14% belongs to the top ten. Sequencing was performed on peripheral blood, taken before any cancer treatment. These receptors were collected from a female donor older than 55 with stage II squamous cell lung carcinoma. CDR3s include the opening cysteine and the closing phenylalanine or tryptophan. D genes are given only for firm matches. Size values are once, few and many counts, or a class for expanded clones, and some rows have none.

abundance	v_gene	d_gene	j_gene	CDR3nt	CDR3aa
.	TRBV7-2	TRBD1	TRBJ2-2	TGTGCCAGCAGCTATTCGACAGGGGGCGCAACCGGGGAGCTGTTTTTT	CASSYSTGGATGELFF
.	TRBV7-9	.	TRBJ1-4	TGTGCCAGCAGCACCCGGCGAGGCAGTGAAAAACTGTTTTTT	CASSTRRGSEKLFF
.	TRBV27	TRBD2	TRBJ2-7	TGTGCCAGCAAAGTATTAGGACTAGCGCAATACGAGCAGTACTTC	CASKVLGLAQYEQYF
.	TRBV27	.	TRBJ2-7	TGTGCCAGCAGTTTATCGATCCCGGGCTTAGGGGACTACGAGCAGTACTTC	CASSLSIPGLGDYEQYF
.	TRBV13	TRBD2	TRBJ2-2	TGTGCCAGCAGCCTTGGGGCTAGCGGACGGGGCGGGGAGCTGTTTTTT	CASSLGASGRGGELFF
.	TRBV19	.	TRBJ1-1	TGTGCCAGTACTGAGAGGAGCTGGAGAGCTGAAGCTTTCTTT	CASTERSWRAEAFF
.	TRBV19	TRBD1	TRBJ2-2	TGTGCCAGTCCAGTACAGGGGCTACTCACCGGGGAGCTGTTTTTT	CASPVQGLLTGELFF
.	TRBV5-1	TRBD1	TRBJ1-1	TGCGCCAGCAGCTACCTACCCACGGGACAGGGGGGTCGGAACACTGAAGCTTTCTTT	CASSYLPTGQGGRNTEAFF
.	TRBV27	.	TRBJ2-3	TGTGCCAGCAGTCCCATGACTTTAAGCACAGATACGCAGTATTTT	CASSPMTLSTDTQYF
once	TRBV19	.	TRBJ2-2	TGTGCCAGTAGTATTCTCCCCGGGGGTACCGGGGAGCTGTTTTTT	CASSILPGGTGELFF
.	TRBV7-8	.	TRBJ1-4	TGTGCCAGCACCGAAGGAGAGCGGGATGAAAAACTGTTTTTT	CASTEGERDEKLFF
.	TRBV11-1	.	TRBJ1-1	TGTGCCAGCAGCTTAGGACAGCTGAACACTGAAGCTTTCTTT	CASSLGQLNTEAFF
.	TRBV6-6	TRBD1	TRBJ2-5	TGTGCCAGCTGTTTGGGACAGCTATTGGAGACCCAGTACTTC	CASCLGQLLETQYF
once	TRBV7-9	.	TRBJ2-7	TGTGCCAGCAGCTTAGACGCTGCAACAGGGCACGAGCAGTACTTC	CASSLDAATGHEQYF
.	TRBV7-9	.	TRBJ1-4	TGTGCCAGCAGCCGATGGGGGGAAAAACTGTTTTTT	CASSRWGEKLFF
.	TRBV6-6	.	TRBJ2-7	TGTGCCAGCAGTTACTTCCAAAACTACGAGCAGTACTTC	CASSYFQNYEQYF
.	TRBV6-5	.	TRBJ2-7	TGTGCCAGCAGGATTCAGGGAAGGAACGAGCAGTACTTC	CASRIQGRNEQYF
.	TRBV7-8	.	TRBJ2-1	TGTGCCAGCAGCTTACCCGAGCGGTACAATGAGCAGTTCTTC	CASSLPERYNEQFF
.	TRBV2	.	TRBJ1-3	TGTGCCAGCACCGGGTTGAAGGGAAACACCATATATTTT	CASTGLKGNTIYF
.	TRBV18	.	TRBJ2-2	TGTGCCAGCTCACGCCTCACCGGGGAGCTGTTTTTT	CASSRLTGELFF
.	TRBV18	.	TRBJ1-4	TGTGCCAGCTCACTTCCGGGGGCATTGGAAGAAAAACTGTTTTTT	CASSLPGALEEKLFF
.	TRBV2	.	TRBJ2-5	TGTGCCAGCAGTGAACCGGGCCCTTGGGAGACCCAGTACTTC	CASSEPGPWETQYF
.	TRBV28	TRBD2	TRBJ2-3	TGTGCCAGCAGTTTCTCAGATAGCGGGGCCCTCACAGATACGCAGTATTTT	CASSFSDSGALTDTQYF
.	TRBV5-8	TRBD1	TRBJ1-1	TGTGCCAGCAGGGGGACAGGGGGCGGCACTGAAGCTTTCTTT	CASRGTGGGTEAFF
.	TRBV9	.	TRBJ2-7	TGTGCCAGCAGCGTCATCAGGGAATCCACCTACGAGCAGTACTTC	CASSVIRESTYEQYF
.	TRBV7-9	.	TRBJ1-3	TGTGCCAGCAGCTTAAAAGCAGGGACTGGAAACACCATATATTTT	CASSLKAGTGNTIYF
.	TRBV6-6	TRBD1	TRBJ1-5	TGTGCCAGCAGCCGACAGGGAAGGCAGCCCCAGCATTTT	CASSRQGRQPQHF
.	TRBV5-1	TRBD1	TRBJ1-1	TGCGCCAGCAGCTTCTCGGACAGGGAGGCTTTCTTT	CASSFSDREAFF
.	TRBV5-6	.	TRBJ1-4	TGTGCCAGCAGCCGCGTAACGGTTGAAGAAAAACTGTTTTTT	CASSRVTVEEKLFF
.	TRBV6-5	.	TRBJ2-4	TGTGCCAGCAGTTACCGGGGCGGAAACATTCAGTACTTC	CASSYRGGNIQYF
.	TRBV5-1	.	TRBJ1-1	TGCGCCAGCAGCTTGGACCCAGGGGCACTTGAAGCTTTCTTT	CASSLDPGALEAFF
.	TRBV5-5	.	TRBJ1-5	TGTGCCAGCAGCTCAGCGGGCAATCAGCCCCAGCATTTT	CASSSAGNQPQHF
.	TRBV28	TRBD2	TRBJ2-3	TGTGCCAGCAGTCCTCAGGGACTAGCGGGAGGGGATACGCAGTATTTT	CASSPQGLAGGDTQYF
.	TRBV28	TRBD1	TRBJ2-3	TGTGCCAGCAGCTCAGGGGGAAACACAGATACGCAGTATTTT	CASSSGGNTDTQYF
.	TRBV14	.	TRBJ2-7	TGTGCCAGCAGCCCCTGGGGAGCGCCCTCCTACGAGCAGTACTTC	CASSPWGAPSYEQYF
.	TRBV7-2	.	TRBJ1-1	TGTGCCAGCAGCTTTAAGTTGAACACTGAAGCTTTCTTT	CASSFKLNTEAFF
.	TRBV7-4	TRBD1	TRBJ1-5	TGTGCCAGCAGCACCCTTAGGGGGGGGACAGATGATCAGCCCCAGCATTTT	CASSTLRGGTDDQPQHF
.	TRBV10-3	.	TRBJ1-6	TGTGCCATCAGTGAGGGCCTCCGTCACAACCTCCACTTT	CAISEGLRHNLHF
.	TRBV9	TRBD2	TRBJ2-2	TGTGCCAGCAGCCCACTCGGGACTAGCGGGAACACCGGGGAGCTGTTTTTT	CASSPLGTSGNTGELFF
.	TRBV28	.	TRBJ2-3	TGTGCCAGCAGTTTATATGCGTCGGTGACGGGCAGCACAGATACGCAGTATTTT	CASSLYASVTGSTDTQYF
once	TRBV5-1	TRBD1	TRBJ2-7	TGCGCCAGCAGCTTGGGGACAGGGGGCGAGCAGTACTTC	CASSLGTGGEQYF
.	TRBV28	TRBD1	TRBJ1-4	TGTGCCAGCAGTTCCTTACCGGGACAGGAGAATGAAAAACTGTTTTTT	CASSSLPGQENEKLFF
.	TRBV5-1	.	TRBJ2-2	TGCGCCAGCAGGGGGGATGCCGGGGAGCTGTTTTTT	CASRGDAGELFF
.	TRBV28	.	TRBJ1-5	TGTGCCAGCAGTTCGGGGAGGCAGGGAAATCAGCCCCAGCATTTT	CASSSGRQGNQPQHF
.	TRBV6-5	.	TRBJ2-2	TGTGCCAGCAGTTCTTCCCCGACCGGCGGGGAGCTGTTTTTT	CASSSSPTGGELFF
.	TRBV5-1	.	TRBJ2-3	TGCGCCAGCAGCTTGGGACAACACACAGATACGCAGTATTTT	CASSLGQHTDTQYF
.	TRBV29-1	.	TRBJ2-5	TGCAGCGTTGAAAGGGGCGTACAAGAGACCCAGTACTTC	CSVERGVQETQYF
.	TRBV5-1	.	TRBJ1-2	TGCGCCAGCAGCTTGGGGGCAGTATCCAACTATGGCTACACCTTC	CASSLGAVSNYGYTF
.	TRBV6-5	.	TRBJ2-6	TGTGCCAGCAGGGATGGTGGGGCCAACGTCCTGACTTTC	CASRDGGANVLTF
.	TRBV6-6	TRBD1	TRBJ1-5	TGTGCCAGCAGCACCCAGGGGGATCAGCCCCAGCATTTT	CASSTQGDQPQHF
.	TRBV28	TRBD1	TRBJ1-5	TGTGCCAGCAGTTTAAACAGGGGAGGCAATCAGCCCCAGCATTTT	CASSLNRGGNQPQHF
.	TRBV27	TRBD1	TRBJ2-1	TGTGCCAGCAGTTTATGGGGACAGGGCAGTAATGAGCAGTTCTTC	CASSLWGQGSNEQFF
few	TRBV18	.	TRBJ1-1	TGTGCCAGCTCACCGAGGGGATTGAACACTGAAGCTTTCTTT	CASSPRGLNTEAFF
.	TRBV28	.	TRBJ1-3	TGTGCCAGCAGTTTCCCGAGCTCTGGAAACACCATATATTTT	CASSFPSSGNTIYF
.	TRBV29-1	.	TRBJ1-1	TGCAGCGTTTCTTACCCATCCATGAACACTGAAGCTTTCTTT	CSVSYPSMNTEAFF
.	TRBV5-1	TRBD2	TRBJ2-5	TGCGCCAGCAGCCGAGGGACTAGCGGTCTTCAAGAGACCCAGTACTTC	CASSRGTSGLQETQYF
.	TRBV2	.	TRBJ2-1	TGTGCCAGCAGCCCTGGACGTTTGCAGTTCTTC	CASSPGRLQFF